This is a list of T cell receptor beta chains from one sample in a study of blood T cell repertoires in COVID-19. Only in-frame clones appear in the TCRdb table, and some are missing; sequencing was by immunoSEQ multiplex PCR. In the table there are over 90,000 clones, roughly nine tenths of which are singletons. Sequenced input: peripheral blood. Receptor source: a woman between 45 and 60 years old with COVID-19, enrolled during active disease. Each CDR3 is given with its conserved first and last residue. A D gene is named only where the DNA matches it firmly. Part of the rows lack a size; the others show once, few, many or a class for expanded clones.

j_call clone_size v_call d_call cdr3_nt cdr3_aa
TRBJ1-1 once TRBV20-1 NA TGCAGTGCCAGACCCGGGGCTGAAGCTTTCTTT CSARPGAEAFF
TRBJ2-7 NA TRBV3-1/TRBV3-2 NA TGTGCCAGCAGTTACTCAGGGTCCTACGAGCAGTACTTC CASSYSGSYEQYF
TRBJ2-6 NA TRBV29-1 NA TGCAGCGTTGCTTCGGGGTTACCGCTGTCTGGGGCCAACGTCCTGACTTTC CSVASGLPLSGANVLTF
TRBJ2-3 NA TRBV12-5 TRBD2 TGTGCTAGTGGTTTGGCAACTGGCGGGGGGGTCACAGATACGCAGTATTTT CASGLATGGGVTDTQYF
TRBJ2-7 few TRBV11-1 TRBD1 TGTGCCAGCAGCCGGGCAGGGGGCGCATCCGAGCAGTACTTC CASSRAGGASEQYF
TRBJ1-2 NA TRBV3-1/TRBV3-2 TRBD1 TGTGCCAGCAGCCAAGCCTTTACAGGGGATTATGGCTACACCTTC CASSQAFTGDYGYTF
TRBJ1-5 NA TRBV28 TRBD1 TGTGCCAGCAGTTTGGACAGGGGGGGTCAGCCCCAGCATTTT CASSLDRGGQPQHF
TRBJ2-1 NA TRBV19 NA TGTGCCAGTAGTGCACAGGGTGTGATTTTGAATGAGCAGTTCTTC CASSAQGVILNEQFF
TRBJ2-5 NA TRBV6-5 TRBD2 TGTGCCAGCAGTTACGGCGGGGGGGCCCCAGAGACCCAGTACTTC CASSYGGGAPETQYF
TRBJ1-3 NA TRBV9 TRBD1 TGTGCCAGCAGTGCGGATATACAGGGGAAGTCTGGAAACACCATATATTTT CASSADIQGKSGNTIYF
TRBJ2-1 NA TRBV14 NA TGTGCCAGCAGCCATATTTCACGTAGGGGGTGGACGTTCTTC CASSHISRRGWTFF
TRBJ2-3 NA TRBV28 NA TGTGCCAGCAGCTTAATCGGGGGGCCCACAGATACGCAGTATTTT CASSLIGGPTDTQYF
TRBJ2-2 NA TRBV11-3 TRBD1 TGTGCCAGCAGTGGTGGGGGGACAGGGAAGACCGGGGAGCTGTTTTTT CASSGGGTGKTGELFF
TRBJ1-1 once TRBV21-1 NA TGTGCCAGCAGCAAAGCGACGAGGGGGCGAGGCACTGAAGCTTTCTTT CASSKATRGRGTEAFF
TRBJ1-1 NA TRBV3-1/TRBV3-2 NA TGTGCCAGCAGCCAATACACAGGAGCTGAAGCTTTCTTT CASSQYTGAEAFF
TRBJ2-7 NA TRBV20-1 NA TGCAGTGCCCGTAGTCCGCAAGAGCAGTACTTC CSARSPQEQYF
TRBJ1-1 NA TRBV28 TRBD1 TGTGCCAGCAGTTTATACAGACAGGGGACGGCTGAAGCTTTCTTT CASSLYRQGTAEAFF
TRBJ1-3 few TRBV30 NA TGTGCCCAAGCACTCTCTGGAAACACCATATATTTT CAQALSGNTIYF
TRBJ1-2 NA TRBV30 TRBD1 TGTGCCTGGAGGCGGGACAGGGGTGGATATGGCTACACCTTC CAWRRDRGGYGYTF
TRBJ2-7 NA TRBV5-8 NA TGTGCCAGCAGCTTGGCAGGTACCTACGAGCAGTACTTC CASSLAGTYEQYF
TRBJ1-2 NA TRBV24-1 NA TGTGCCACCAGTGAATCCCGACAGCCCTCTAACTATGGCTACACCTTC CATSESRQPSNYGYTF
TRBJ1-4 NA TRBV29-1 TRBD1 TGCAGCGTAGAAGCGGGACAGGGGAACGAAAAACTGTTTTTT CSVEAGQGNEKLFF
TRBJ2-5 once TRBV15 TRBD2 TGTGCCACCAGCAGAGAGGGTCTAGCGGGGGGTCGGGAGACCCAGTACTTC CATSREGLAGGRETQYF
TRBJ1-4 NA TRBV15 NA TGTGCCACCAGCAGAGTTAGGTACGGGGAGATCGGGAAACTGTTTTTT CATSRVRYGEIGKLFF
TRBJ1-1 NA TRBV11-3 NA TGTGCCAGCAGCCCCGGGGGAGGTCCGAACACTGAAGCTTTCTTT CASSPGGGPNTEAFF
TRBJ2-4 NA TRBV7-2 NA TGTGCCAGCAGCGTCCGGGACTCAACACTAGCCAAAAACATTCAGTACTTC CASSVRDSTLAKNIQYF
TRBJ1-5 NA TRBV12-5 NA TGTGCTAGTGGTTTGGTAGTAGGAGTTAGCAATCAGCCCCAGCATTTT CASGLVVGVSNQPQHF
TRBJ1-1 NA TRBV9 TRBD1 TGTGCCAGCAGCCCCCGGACAGGTTCTAACACTGAAGCTTTCTTT CASSPRTGSNTEAFF
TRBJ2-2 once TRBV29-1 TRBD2 TGCAGCACAGGACTAGCCGCGAACACCGGGGAGCTGTTTTTT CSTGLAANTGELFF
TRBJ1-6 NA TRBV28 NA TGTGCCAGCAGTTCCCCGGTGTCACCGTTAAGTTCACCCCTCCACTTT CASSSPVSPLSSPLHF
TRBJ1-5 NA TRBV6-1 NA TGTGCCAGCAGTGAAGCCACGGACAGTAGGCGGCCCCAGCATTTT CASSEATDSRRPQHF
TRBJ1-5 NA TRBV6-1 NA TGTGCCAGCAGTGAACTGGCCCCGGGAGGGCATCAGCCCCAGCATTTT CASSELAPGGHQPQHF
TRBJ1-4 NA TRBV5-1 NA TGCGCCAGCAGCTTGGAAGCAGGGCGGGGTGAAAAACTGTTTTTT CASSLEAGRGEKLFF
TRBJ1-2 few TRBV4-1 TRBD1 TGCGCCAGCACCCCGGACAGGGACTCCTATGGCTACACCTTC CASTPDRDSYGYTF
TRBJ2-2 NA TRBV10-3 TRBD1 TGTGCCACCCAGACAGGGGCGAACACCGGGGAGCTGTTTTTT CATQTGANTGELFF
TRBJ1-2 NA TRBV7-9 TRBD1 TGTGCCAGCAGCTTAGGGGAGACAGGGAAGGAGCGCTACACCTTC CASSLGETGKERYTF
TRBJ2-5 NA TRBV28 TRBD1 TGTGCCAGCAGACAACAGGGGGCTTGGGAGACCCAGTACTTC CASRQQGAWETQYF
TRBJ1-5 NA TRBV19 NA TGTGCCATCGCACAGGGTGGGGGCAATCAGCCCCAGCATTTT CAIAQGGGNQPQHF
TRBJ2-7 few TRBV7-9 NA NA CASSTSGLSSYEQYF
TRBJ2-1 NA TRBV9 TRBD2 TGTGCCAGCAGCCCCAGTTGGCGGGGGGATGAGCAGTTCTTC CASSPSWRGDEQFF
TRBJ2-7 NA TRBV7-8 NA TGTGCCAGCAGCTTAGGGACTCATCCGGGCGAGCAGTACTTC CASSLGTHPGEQYF
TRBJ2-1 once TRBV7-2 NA TGTGCCAGCAGCTTAGTCGGGATACTCTCCTACAATGAGCAGTTCTTC CASSLVGILSYNEQFF